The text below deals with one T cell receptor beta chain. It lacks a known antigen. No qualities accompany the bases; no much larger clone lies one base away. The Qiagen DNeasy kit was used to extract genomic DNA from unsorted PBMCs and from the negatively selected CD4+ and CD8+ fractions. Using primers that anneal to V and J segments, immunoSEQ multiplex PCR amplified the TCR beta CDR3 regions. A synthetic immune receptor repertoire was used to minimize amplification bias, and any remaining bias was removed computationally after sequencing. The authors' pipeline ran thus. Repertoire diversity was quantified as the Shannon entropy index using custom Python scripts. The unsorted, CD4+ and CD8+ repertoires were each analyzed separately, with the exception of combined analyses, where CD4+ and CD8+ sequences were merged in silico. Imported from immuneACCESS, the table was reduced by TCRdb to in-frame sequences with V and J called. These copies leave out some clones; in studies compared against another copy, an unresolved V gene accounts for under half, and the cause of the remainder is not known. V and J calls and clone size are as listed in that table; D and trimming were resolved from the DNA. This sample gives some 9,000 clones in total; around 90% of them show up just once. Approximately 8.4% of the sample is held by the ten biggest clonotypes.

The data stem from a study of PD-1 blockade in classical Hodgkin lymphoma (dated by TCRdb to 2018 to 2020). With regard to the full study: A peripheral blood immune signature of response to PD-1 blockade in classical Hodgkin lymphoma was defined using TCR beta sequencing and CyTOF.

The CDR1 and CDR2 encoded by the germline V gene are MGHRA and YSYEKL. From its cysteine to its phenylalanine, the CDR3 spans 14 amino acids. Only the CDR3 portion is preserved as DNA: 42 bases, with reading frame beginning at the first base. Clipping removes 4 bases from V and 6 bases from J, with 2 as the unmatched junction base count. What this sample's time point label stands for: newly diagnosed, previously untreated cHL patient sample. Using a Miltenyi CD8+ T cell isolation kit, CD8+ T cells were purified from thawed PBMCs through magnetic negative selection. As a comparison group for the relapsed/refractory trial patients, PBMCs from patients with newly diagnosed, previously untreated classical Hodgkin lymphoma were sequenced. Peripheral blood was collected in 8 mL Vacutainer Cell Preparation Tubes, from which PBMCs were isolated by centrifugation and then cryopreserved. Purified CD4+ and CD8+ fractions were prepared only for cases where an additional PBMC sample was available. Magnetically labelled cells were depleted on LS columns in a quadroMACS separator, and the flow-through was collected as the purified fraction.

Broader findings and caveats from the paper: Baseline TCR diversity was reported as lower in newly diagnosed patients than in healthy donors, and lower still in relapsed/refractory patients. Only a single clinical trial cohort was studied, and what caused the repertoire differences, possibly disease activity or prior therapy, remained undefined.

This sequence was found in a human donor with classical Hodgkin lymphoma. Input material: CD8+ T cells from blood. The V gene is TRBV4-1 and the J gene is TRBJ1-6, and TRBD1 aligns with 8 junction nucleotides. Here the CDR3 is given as CASSLGQGNSPLHF. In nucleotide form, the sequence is TGCGCCAGCAGCCTAGGACAGGGTAATTCACCCCTCCACTTT.